This T cell receptor (beta chain) originates from a study of T cell changes during pregnancy in multiple sclerosis. The CDR3 contains 15 residues. Germline V CDR1 and CDR2: MDHEN, SYDVKM. With 4 bases clipped from V and 6 bases from J, the junction kept 8 bases outside the gene matches. Profiling relied on immunoSEQ multiplex PCR, and the TCRdb table lists in-frame clones only, not all of them. Of 40,000 to 60,000 clones detected, approximately 93% appear once; the ten largest clones hold around 0.3%. The chain couples TRBV28 to TRBJ2-1, with 8 bases that match TRBD2. Sample: CD4+ T cells from peripheral blood mononuclear cells, taken in the third trimester of pregnancy. The TCR was taken from a female donor with multiple sclerosis, enrolled in a pregnancy study. As DNA, the CDR3 is TGTGCCAGCAGTTCACCGGGACTAGAGGGCAATGAGCAGTTCTTC. Translating gives CASSSPGLEGNEQFF.